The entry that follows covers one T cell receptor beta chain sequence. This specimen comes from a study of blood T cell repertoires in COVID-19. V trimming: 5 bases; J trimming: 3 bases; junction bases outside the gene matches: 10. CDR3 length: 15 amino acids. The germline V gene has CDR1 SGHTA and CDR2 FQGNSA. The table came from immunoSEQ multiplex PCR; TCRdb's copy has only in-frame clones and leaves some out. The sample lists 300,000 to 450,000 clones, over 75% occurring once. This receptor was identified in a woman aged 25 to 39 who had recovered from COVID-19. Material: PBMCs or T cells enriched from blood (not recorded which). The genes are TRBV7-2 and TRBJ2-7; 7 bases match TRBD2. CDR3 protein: CASSAGEGRNYEQYF. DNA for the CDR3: TGTGCCAGCAGCGCCGGGGAGGGGCGAAACTACGAGCAGTACTTC.